The 7 T cell receptor beta chains below come from one sample, sequenced in a study of neurological immune-mediated disorders. From the 5' RACE reads, TCRdb called clonotypes with MiXCR, one entry per CDR3 protein. This table has around 70,000 distinct CDR3 sequences, roughly 5% appearing once. The sample was PBMCs. The source is a woman under 40 with multiple sclerosis.

This clonotype was detected many times. This chain links TRBV29-1 with TRBJ1-4; no firm D call. Trimming shortened V by 1 base and J by 5 bases, and 14 bases separated the two germline ends. CDR1 and CDR2 from the germline V gene are SQVTM and ANQGSEA. The CDR3 spans 15 residues. The CDR3 coding sequence is TGCAGCGTTGAAGTGGTGTCGGGGAGAAATGAAAAACTGTTTTTT. Translating it yields CSVEVVSGRNEKLFF.

This clonotype was observed at least ten times. An end of the junction does not agree with germline; a read error may underlie this. This sequence joins TRBV7-9 and TRBJ2-7, with D perhaps assigned TRBD1 or TRBD2 (5 bases each). The CDR3 runs 11 residues. Germline CDR1 reads SEHNR; CDR2 reads FQNEAQ (reference sequence). The CDR3 DNA follows: TGTGCCAGCAGCTCCCGGGACCTTGAGGTCTTC. The encoded protein is CASSSRDLEVF.

This clonotype has just a few counts. The chain combines TRBV20-1 with TRBJ2-3; 8 bases align to TRBD2. J gave up 0 bases and V 3 bases, and 5 bases lay outside the gene matches. Germline V gene data show CDR1 as DFQATT and CDR2 as SNEGSKA (reference sequence). This CDR3 region has 15 residues. The CDR3 coding sequence is TGCAGTGCTAGCCTAGCGGGTACTAGCACAGATACGCAGTATTTT. Its protein product is CSASLAGTSTDTQYF.

This clonotype was detected ten times or more. The chain is built from TRBV5-1 and TRBJ1-2, with D tentatively TRBD1 (6 bases). CDR1 SGHRS and CDR2 YFSETQ come from the germline V gene. The CDR3 is made up of 15 amino acids. V gave up 5 bases and J gave up 1 base, with 15 bases separating them. CDR3 sequence (DNA): TGCGCCAGCAGAGCCGGGACACAAATTAACTATGGCTACACCTTC. Translating it yields CASRAGTQINYGYTF. Using reference TRBV5-1 and TRBJ1-2 for the parts outside the CDR3, the full variable domain is KAGVTQTPRYLIKTRGQQVTLSCSPISGHRSVSWYQQTPGQGLQFLFEYFSETQRNKGNFPGRFSGRQFSNSRSEMNVSTLELGDSALYLCASRAGTQINYGYTFGSGTRLTVV.

This clonotype was counted many times. This chain connects TRBV5-1 to TRBJ1-4; 9 nucleotides match TRBD1. Per germline, CDR1 SGHRS and CDR2 YFSETQ. Trimming cost V 7 bases and J 5 bases; bases outside gene matches: 9. The CDR3 is 15 residues long. CDR3 in DNA: TGCGCCAGCCGGGCCGGGACAGGGCCCAATGAAAAACTGTTTTTT. It codes for CASRAGTGPNEKLFF. Based on the CDR3 plus reference TRBV5-1 and TRBJ1-4, the full variable domain is KAGVTQTPRYLIKTRGQQVTLSCSPISGHRSVSWYQQTPGQGLQFLFEYFSETQRNKGNFPGRFSGRQFSNSRSEMNVSTLELGDSALYLCASRAGTGPNEKLFFGSGTQLSVL.

The sample holds many counts of this clonotype. This chain links TRBV18 with TRBJ1-2, with D possibly TRBD1 on 6 matching bases. Germline V gene sequence: CDR1 KGHSH, CDR2 LQKENI. The CDR3 sequence is 14 residues long. V was trimmed by 3 bases and J by 5 bases, leaving 13 bases between them. In DNA, the CDR3 is TGTGCCAGCTCACCGCAGGGGCCGGATTATGGCTACACCTTC. Its protein product is CASSPQGPDYGYTF.

As to this clonotype: A much bigger clone sits one base away, suggesting this may be a read error. The chain couples TRBV7-7 to TRBJ2-1; D unclear. Germline V CDR1 and CDR2: SSHAT, FNYEAQ (reference sequence). The CDR3 is 13 amino acids. Here the CDR3 reads CASSFKRDNEQFF. The CDR3 region has the DNA TGTGCTAGCAGCTTTAAAAGAGACAATGAGCAGTTCTTC. The whole variable domain, filled in from reference TRBV7-7 and TRBJ2-1, reads GAGVSQSPRYKVTKRGQDVTLRCDPISSHATLYWYQQALGQGPEFLTYFNYEAQPDKSGLPSDRFSAERPEGSISTLTIQRTEQRDSAMYRCASSFKRDNEQFFGPGTRLTVL.